This TCR beta chain is drawn from a study of vaccination and CD4 T cells after COVID-19. The overall study: Six men and four women formed the convalescents, two being Hispanic.

In germline, CDR1 is DFQATT, CDR2 SNEGSKA (reference sequence). The V gene end was trimmed by 5 bases and the J gene end by 3 bases; junction bases not matched to a gene: 7. The CDR3 has 14 residues. As to treatment: approximately 9-day PBMC culture with coronavirus spike peptide pools or control peptides (ViraFEST assay). The Oncomine TCR Beta short-read assay sequenced DNA from cultured CD4+ T cells. Researchers extracted genomic DNA from CD4+ T cells that had been cultured. TCRdb processed the PCR reads anew with MiXCR; each CDR3 protein has one entry. The table shows fewer than 15,000 distinct CDR3 sequences, with roughly 61% occurring only once. Worth noting for this clonotype: Antigen: not known.

This sequence joins TRBV20-1 and TRBJ2-7; 10 bases map to TRBD1. Sequencing was performed on CD4+ T cells from blood, cultured in vitro. The receptor comes from a human donor who had recovered from COVID-19. CDR3 sequence (DNA): TGCAGTGCTTTCCGGGACAGGGGTCTCTACGAGCAGTACTTC. Translating gives CSAFRDRGLYEQYF.